The present T cell receptor (beta chain) was sequenced within a study of PD-L1 blockade in urothelial cancer (dated 2017 in TCRdb). Describing the broader study: Therapy was started around 2014 for all patients, and atezolizumab 1,200 mg was administered intravenously every 3 weeks. About 90% of the 29 patients were males with bladder-origin urothelial cancer, and about 65% of the roughly 30 reported a prior smoking history. Patients had an ECOG performance status of 0 or 1 and had received between 0 and 3 prior chemotherapy regimens. Blood samples were analyzed 3 weeks after the start of treatment (second dose) and 6 weeks after the start of treatment. A median of roughly 140,000 T cells and 80,000 to 100,000 unique TCRs was obtained from blood samples, and a median clonality of approximately 0.08 was observed. An exploratory multi-omic analysis was conducted of the somatic, immune and clinical correlates of response to PD-L1 blockade with atezolizumab in urothelial cancer. Pretreatment tumor samples, along with matched peripheral blood collected serially before and after atezolizumab treatment, underwent TCR sequencing. Durable clinical benefit was defined as a progression-free survival longer than 6 months, and TCR features were additionally tested against progression-free survival and overall survival. In the same patients, whole exome sequencing and RNA sequencing of pretreatment tumors were performed in addition to TCR sequencing. Several patients reached durable clinical benefit, while some 20 patients did not. Pretreatment blood TCR-seq was available for twenty-nine patients, at least one posttreatment blood collection was obtained for about 25 patients, and tumor TCR-seq was available for about 25 patients.

Concerning this clone itself: Its binding antigen is unknown. No qualities accompany the bases; no much larger clone lies one base away.

The full study reports these points: At 3 weeks after the start of treatment, tumor-associated TCR clones in peripheral blood had expanded more in patients with durable benefit (n of about 21, p = 0.022). Because the sample size was small (n ≈ 29) and many of the analyses were exploratory, the results are meant to be hypothesis-generating. Improved progression-free and overall survival was associated with having pretreatment peripheral blood TCR clonality below the median.

Taken with the paper, the label for time point translates to: peripheral blood 6 weeks after treatment start. The cohort comprised fewer than 35 patients with locally advanced or metastatic urothelial carcinoma treated at Memorial Sloan Kettering on a trial protocol. Peripheral blood mononuclear cells were collected pretreatment and during treatment, at between 1 and 8 total time points per patient. The Qiagen DNeasy Blood extraction kit was used to purify genomic DNA from total PBMCs and tumor samples. Collected pretreatment and during treatment, PBMCs were isolated and stored as previously described. Each PCR received spiked-in synthetic TCR analog templates so that absolute template abundance could be estimated from read counts. Using the immunoSEQ assay, TCRbeta CDR3 regions were amplified from genomic DNA with bias-controlled V and J gene primers. Rearranged TCRbeta segments were sequenced at approximately 20X coverage. The original methods were these. Clustering was used to correct sequencing errors, and CDR3s were annotated against IMGT to assign V, D and J genes. Out-of-frame and stop-codon sequences were excluded, and only productive TCRbeta rearrangements were used in downstream analyses. Clonality was calculated as one minus the Shannon entropy normalized by the log of the number of unique productive sequences. Fisher's exact test with Benjamini-Hochberg correction, at a threshold of adjusted p below 0.01, was used to find clones that differed between time points or between blood and tumor. The source is immuneACCESS, and TCRdb retained only in-frame sequences with V and J called. Part of the clones is not carried over; for the studies checked, unresolved V genes explain less than half of this, and the remainder is unexplained. V and J calls and clone size are given by that table; D and trimming were obtained from the DNA. The sample table contains about 51,000 clones; only one count was recorded for 88% of them. Roughly 2.5% of the sample is held by the ten biggest clonotypes.

The CDR3 runs 15 amino acids, cysteine and phenylalanine included. CDR3 DNA only is kept here, 45 bases in frame from base 1. CDR1 and CDR2 are drawn from the germline V gene (reference sequence): GTSNPN, SVGIG. The V end loses 4 bases and the J end loses 0 bases, and a stretch of 13 bases separates them. In this chain, TRBV30 is recombined with TRBJ2-4; a tentative D match to TRBD1 spans 6 bases. Sample: PBMCs, taken around atezolizumab (anti-PD-L1) treatment. The receptor was isolated from a man in his fifties or sixties with urothelial cancer. The DNA sequence is as follows: TGTGCCTGGACGGTTGGGGGCTTAGCCAAAAACATTCAGTACTTC. This is translated as CAWTVGGLAKNIQYF. Joined to the reference TRBV30 and TRBJ2-4 proteins, this CDR3 gives the full variable domain: SQTIHQWPATLVQPVGSPLSLECTVEGTSNPNLYWYRQAAGRGLQLLFYSVGIGQISSEVPQNLSASRPQDRQFILSSKKLLLSDSGFYLCAWTVGGLAKNIQYFGAGTRLSVL.